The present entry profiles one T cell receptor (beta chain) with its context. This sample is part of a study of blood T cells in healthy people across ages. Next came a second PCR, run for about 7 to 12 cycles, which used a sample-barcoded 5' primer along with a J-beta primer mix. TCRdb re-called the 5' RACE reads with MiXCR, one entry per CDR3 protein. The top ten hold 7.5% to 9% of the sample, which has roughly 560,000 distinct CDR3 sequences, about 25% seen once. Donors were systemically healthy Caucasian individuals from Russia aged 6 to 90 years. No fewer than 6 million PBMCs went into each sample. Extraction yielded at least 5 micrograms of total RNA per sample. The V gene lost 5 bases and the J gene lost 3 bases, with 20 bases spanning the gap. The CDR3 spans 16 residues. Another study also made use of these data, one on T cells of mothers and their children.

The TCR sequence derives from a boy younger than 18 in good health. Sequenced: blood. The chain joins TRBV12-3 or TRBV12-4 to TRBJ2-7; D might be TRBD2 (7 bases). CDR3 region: CASSLGGDKDFYEQYF. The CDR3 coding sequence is TGTGCCAGCAGTCTTGGGGGGGACAAAGATTTCTACGAGCAGTACTTC.